Listed below are T cell receptor beta chains from one sample, sequenced in a study of shared clonotypes between healthy human individuals. Data came from immunoSEQ multiplex PCR; TCRdb stores just in-frame clones and leaves some out. The sample includes 2 million to 2.5 million clones, under 95% of them seen just once. Sequencing was performed on naive CD4+ T cells from PBMCs. The receptor set was obtained from a man between 18 and 35 years old in good health. Some clones in this sample may be carry-over from other donors' samples. Each CDR3 is given with its conserved first and last residue. The D gene is left open where the match is weak. Rows may omit the clone size; those that give it use once, few, many or a size class.

j_gene: TRBJ2-2
d_gene: TRBD1
abundance: .
v_gene: TRBV2
CDR3aa: CASVRDREITGELFF
CDR3nt: TGTGCCAGCGTTAGGGACAGGGAAATCACCGGGGAGCTGTTTTTT

j_gene: TRBJ1-3
d_gene: .
abundance: .
v_gene: TRBV5-1
CDR3aa: CASSLLDSRRSGNTIYF
CDR3nt: TGCGCCAGCAGCTTGCTGGACAGTCGTCGTTCTGGAAACACCATATATTTT

j_gene: TRBJ2-7
d_gene: .
abundance: .
v_gene: TRBV27
CDR3aa: CASSLRGANSYEQYF
CDR3nt: TGTGCCAGCAGTTTAAGAGGTGCCAACTCCTACGAGCAGTACTTC

j_gene: TRBJ1-1
d_gene: .
abundance: .
v_gene: TRBV30
CDR3aa: CAWSVRSEAFF
CDR3nt: TGTGCCTGGAGTGTTAGGAGTGAAGCTTTCTTT

j_gene: TRBJ2-7
d_gene: .
abundance: once
v_gene: TRBV5-1
CDR3aa: CASSFEYGAGAAYEQYF
CDR3nt: TGCGCCAGCAGCTTTGAGTATGGGGCAGGGGCAGCCTACGAGCAGTACTTC

j_gene: TRBJ2-1
d_gene: .
abundance: .
v_gene: TRBV27
CDR3aa: CASSPRDQTYNEQFF
CDR3nt: TGTGCCAGCAGTCCCCGGGACCAGACCTACAATGAGCAGTTCTTC

j_gene: TRBJ2-7
d_gene: .
abundance: .
v_gene: TRBV28
CDR3aa: CASSLLRGPYEQYF
CDR3nt: TGTGCCAGCAGTTTGTTGCGAGGCCCCTACGAGCAGTACTTC

j_gene: TRBJ2-2
d_gene: TRBD2
abundance: .
v_gene: TRBV7-3
CDR3aa: CASSSGGSSTGELFF
CDR3nt: TGTGCCAGCTCTTCTGGCGGGAGTTCTACCGGGGAGCTGTTTTTT

j_gene: TRBJ2-7
d_gene: .
abundance: .
v_gene: TRBV5-1
CDR3aa: CASSLESGHYEQYF
CDR3nt: TGCGCCAGCAGCTTGGAGTCAGGCCACTACGAGCAGTACTTC

j_gene: TRBJ2-3
d_gene: .
abundance: .
v_gene: TRBV18
CDR3aa: CASSPSAMADTQYF
CDR3nt: TGTGCCAGCTCCCCTAGCGCTATGGCAGATACGCAGTATTTT

j_gene: TRBJ1-1
d_gene: .
abundance: .
v_gene: TRBV7-9
CDR3aa: CASSFNWGNTEAFF
CDR3nt: TGTGCCAGCAGCTTTAACTGGGGGAACACTGAAGCTTTCTTT

j_gene: TRBJ1-4
d_gene: .
abundance: .
v_gene: TRBV10-3
CDR3aa: CAISDGPGSEKLFF
CDR3nt: TGTGCCATCAGTGATGGTCCCGGAAGTGAAAAACTGTTTTTT

j_gene: TRBJ1-1
d_gene: .
abundance: .
v_gene: TRBV10-1
CDR3aa: CASSEGARGRAFF
CDR3nt: TGCGCCAGCAGTGAGGGGGCGCGAGGGAGAGCTTTCTTT

j_gene: TRBJ1-1
d_gene: .
abundance: .
v_gene: TRBV28
CDR3aa: CASSLLQGLNTEAFF
CDR3nt: TGTGCCAGCAGTTTACTGCAGGGACTGAACACTGAAGCTTTCTTT

j_gene: TRBJ2-2
d_gene: .
abundance: .
v_gene: TRBV5-4
CDR3aa: CASSLKLLDTGELFF
CDR3nt: TGTGCCAGCAGCTTGAAACTGTTGGACACCGGGGAGCTGTTTTTT

j_gene: TRBJ1-5
d_gene: .
abundance: .
v_gene: TRBV2
CDR3aa: CASSGGNQPQHF
CDR3nt: TGTGCCAGCAGTGGAGGCAATCAGCCCCAGCATTTT

j_gene: TRBJ1-2
d_gene: .
abundance: .
v_gene: TRBV11-2
CDR3aa: CASSEQALYGYTF
CDR3nt: TGTGCCAGCAGCGAACAGGCCCTCTATGGCTACACCTTC

j_gene: TRBJ2-1
d_gene: TRBD1
abundance: .
v_gene: TRBV11-2
CDR3aa: CASSFGQGHYNEQFF
CDR3nt: TGTGCCAGCAGCTTCGGACAGGGGCACTACAATGAGCAGTTCTTC

j_gene: TRBJ1-2
d_gene: .
abundance: .
v_gene: TRBV7-3
CDR3aa: CASSLTQGGSGYTF
CDR3nt: TGTGCCAGCAGCTTAACCCAGGGTGGGTCTGGCTACACCTTC

j_gene: TRBJ1-2
d_gene: .
abundance: few
v_gene: TRBV30
CDR3aa: CAWKGWGDGYTF
CDR3nt: TGTGCCTGGAAAGGTTGGGGAGATGGCTACACCTTC

j_gene: TRBJ2-3
d_gene: TRBD2
abundance: .
v_gene: TRBV29-1
CDR3aa: CSAGGTSGVTDTQYF
CDR3nt: TGCAGCGCCGGGGGGACTAGCGGGGTCACAGATACGCAGTATTTT

j_gene: TRBJ2-7
d_gene: .
abundance: .
v_gene: TRBV7-9
CDR3aa: CASSLGTRAYEQYF
CDR3nt: TGTGCCAGCAGCTTAGGGACGAGGGCTTACGAGCAGTACTTC

j_gene: TRBJ2-1
d_gene: .
abundance: .
v_gene: TRBV7-9
CDR3aa: CASSLTEGAEQFF
CDR3nt: TGTGCCAGCAGCTTAACGGAGGGGGCTGAGCAGTTCTTC

j_gene: TRBJ2-1
d_gene: .
abundance: .
v_gene: TRBV5-1
CDR3aa: CASSYGTRSPYNEQFF
CDR3nt: TGCGCCAGCAGCTACGGGACACGTTCACCCTACAATGAGCAGTTCTTC

j_gene: TRBJ2-5
d_gene: .
abundance: .
v_gene: TRBV10-3
CDR3aa: CAIKMTEEQYF
CDR3nt: TGTGCCATCAAAATGACAGAGGAGCAGTACTTC

j_gene: TRBJ2-3
d_gene: .
abundance: .
v_gene: TRBV9
CDR3aa: CASSVEAGGADTQYF
CDR3nt: TGTGCCAGCAGCGTTGAAGCGGGTGGCGCAGATACGCAGTATTTT